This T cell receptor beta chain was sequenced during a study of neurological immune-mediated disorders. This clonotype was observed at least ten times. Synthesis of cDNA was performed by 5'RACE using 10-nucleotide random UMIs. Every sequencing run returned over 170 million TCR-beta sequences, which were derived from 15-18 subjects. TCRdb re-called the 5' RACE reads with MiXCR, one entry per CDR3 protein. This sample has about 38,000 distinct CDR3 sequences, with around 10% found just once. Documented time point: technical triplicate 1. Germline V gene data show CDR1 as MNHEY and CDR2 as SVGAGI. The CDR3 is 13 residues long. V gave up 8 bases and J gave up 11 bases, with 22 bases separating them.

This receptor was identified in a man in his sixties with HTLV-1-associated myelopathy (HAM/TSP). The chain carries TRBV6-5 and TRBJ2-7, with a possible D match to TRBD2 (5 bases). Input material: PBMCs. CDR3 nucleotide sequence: TGTGCCAGCTCCCTTCGGGGTAGCAGAGAGGAGTACTTC. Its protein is CASSLRGSREEYF.